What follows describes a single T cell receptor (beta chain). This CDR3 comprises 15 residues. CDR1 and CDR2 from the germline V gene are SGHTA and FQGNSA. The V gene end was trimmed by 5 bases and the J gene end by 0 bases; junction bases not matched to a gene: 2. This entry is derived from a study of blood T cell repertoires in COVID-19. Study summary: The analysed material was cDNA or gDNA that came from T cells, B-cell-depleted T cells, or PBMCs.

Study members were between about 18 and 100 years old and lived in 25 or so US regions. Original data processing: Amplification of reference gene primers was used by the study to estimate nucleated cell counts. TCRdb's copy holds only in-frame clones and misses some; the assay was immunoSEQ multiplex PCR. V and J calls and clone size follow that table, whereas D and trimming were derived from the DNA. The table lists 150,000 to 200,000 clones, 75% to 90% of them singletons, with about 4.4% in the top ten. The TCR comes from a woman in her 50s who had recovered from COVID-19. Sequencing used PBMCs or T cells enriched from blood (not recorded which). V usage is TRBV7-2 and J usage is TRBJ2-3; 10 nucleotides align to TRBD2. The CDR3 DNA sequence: TGTGCCAGCAGCGGACTAGCGGTTAGCACAGATACGCAGTATTTT. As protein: CASSGLAVSTDTQYF.